These 5 T cell receptor beta chains share one sample of origin, sequenced in a study of blood T cell repertoires in COVID-19. Using immunoSEQ multiplex PCR, the repertoire was profiled, and TCRdb retains in-frame clones only, with some absent. This sample has 71,000 or so clones, with approximately 90% found just once. The sequencing input was peripheral blood. All receptors derive from a woman aged 18 to 35 with acute or convalescent COVID-19.

The chain employs TRBV5-5 and TRBJ1-5; TRBD1 might be the D (6 bases). V was clipped by 0 bases and J by 1 base, with 11 bases between them. CDR1 and CDR2 from the germline V gene are SGHKS and YYEKEE (reference sequence). The length of the CDR3 is 16 residues. For the CDR3, the DNA is TGTGCCAGCAGCTTGGCGGGACATGGGAGCAATCAGCCCCAGCATTTT. It encodes CASSLAGHGSNQPQHF.

Here the CDR3 reads CSVSLGTSGGYEQFF. The CDR3 DNA reads TGCAGCGTCTCCCTTGGGACTAGCGGGGGATACGAGCAGTTCTTC. The chain combines TRBV29-1 with TRBJ2-1; 14 bases are shared with TRBD2. This CDR3 has 15 residues. The germline CDR1 and CDR2 sequences are SQVTM and ANQGSEA. J lost 10 bases, V lost 6 bases, and 11 bases had no gene match.

This chain connects TRBV28 to TRBJ1-3, with D possibly TRBD1 on 5 matching bases. The CDR3 extends over 16 amino acids. Between the trimmed V and J ends, which lost 4 bases and 2 bases, there was a span of 15 bases. The germline V gene encodes CDR1 MDHEN and CDR2 SYDVKM. CDR3 protein: CASSSDFPTAGNTIYF. The CDR3, as DNA: TGTGCCAGCAGTTCAGATTTTCCGACAGCTGGAAACACCATATATTTT.

The V gene is TRBV7-9, the J gene TRBJ2-3, with D unresolved. The CDR3 has 12 amino acids. Germline CDR1 is SEHNR and CDR2 is FQNEAQ (reference sequence). Trimming took off 5 bases at V and 3 bases at J, with 6 bases between the two ends. CDR3 in DNA: TGTGCCAGCAGCCTCTCGACAGATACGCAGTATTTT. This gives the protein CASSLSTDTQYF.

The CDR3 DNA follows: TGTGCCAGTAGTATTCGGTCCGAGTTGTTCAATGAGCAGTTCTTC. It specifies CASSIRSELFNEQFF. V and J are TRBV19 and TRBJ2-1; no definite D call. CDR3 size: 15 residues. V was pared by 3 bases and J by 6 bases, with 15 bases between. Germline lookup yields CDR1 LNHDA and CDR2 SQIVND (reference sequence).